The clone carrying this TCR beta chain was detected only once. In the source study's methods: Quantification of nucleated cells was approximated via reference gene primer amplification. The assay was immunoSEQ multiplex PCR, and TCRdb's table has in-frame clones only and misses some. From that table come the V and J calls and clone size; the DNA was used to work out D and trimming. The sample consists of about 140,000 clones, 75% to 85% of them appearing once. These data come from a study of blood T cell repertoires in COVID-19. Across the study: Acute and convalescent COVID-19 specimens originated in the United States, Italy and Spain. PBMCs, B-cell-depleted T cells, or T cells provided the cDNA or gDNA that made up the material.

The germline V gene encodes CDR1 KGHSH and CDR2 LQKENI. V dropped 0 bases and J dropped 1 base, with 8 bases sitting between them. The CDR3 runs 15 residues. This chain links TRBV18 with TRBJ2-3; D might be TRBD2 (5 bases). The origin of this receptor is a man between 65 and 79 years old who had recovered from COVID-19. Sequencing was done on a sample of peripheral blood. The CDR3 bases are TGTGCCAGCTCACCACCGTCCGGGGGCACAGATACGCAGTATTTT. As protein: CASSPPSGGTDTQYF.